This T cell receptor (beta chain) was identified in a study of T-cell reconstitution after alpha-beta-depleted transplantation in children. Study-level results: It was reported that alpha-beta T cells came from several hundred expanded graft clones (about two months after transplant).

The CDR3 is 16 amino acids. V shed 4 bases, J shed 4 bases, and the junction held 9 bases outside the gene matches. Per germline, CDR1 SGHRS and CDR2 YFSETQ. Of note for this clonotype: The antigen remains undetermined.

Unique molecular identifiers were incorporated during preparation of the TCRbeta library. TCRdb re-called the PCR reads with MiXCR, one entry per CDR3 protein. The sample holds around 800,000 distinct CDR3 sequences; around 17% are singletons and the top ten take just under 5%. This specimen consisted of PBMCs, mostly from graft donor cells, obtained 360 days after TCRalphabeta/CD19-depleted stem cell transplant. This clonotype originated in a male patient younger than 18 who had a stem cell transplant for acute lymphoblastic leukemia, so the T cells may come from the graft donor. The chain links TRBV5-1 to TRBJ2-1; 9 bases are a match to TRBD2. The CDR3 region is CASSPMTSGQYNEQFF. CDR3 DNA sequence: TGCGCCAGCAGCCCGATGACTAGCGGACAATACAATGAGCAGTTCTTC. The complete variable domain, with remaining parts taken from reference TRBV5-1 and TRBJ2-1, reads KAGVTQTPRYLIKTRGQQVTLSCSPISGHRSVSWYQQTPGQGLQFLFEYFSETQRNKGNFPGRFSGRQFSNSRSEMNVSTLELGDSALYLCASSPMTSGQYNEQFFGPGTRLTVL.